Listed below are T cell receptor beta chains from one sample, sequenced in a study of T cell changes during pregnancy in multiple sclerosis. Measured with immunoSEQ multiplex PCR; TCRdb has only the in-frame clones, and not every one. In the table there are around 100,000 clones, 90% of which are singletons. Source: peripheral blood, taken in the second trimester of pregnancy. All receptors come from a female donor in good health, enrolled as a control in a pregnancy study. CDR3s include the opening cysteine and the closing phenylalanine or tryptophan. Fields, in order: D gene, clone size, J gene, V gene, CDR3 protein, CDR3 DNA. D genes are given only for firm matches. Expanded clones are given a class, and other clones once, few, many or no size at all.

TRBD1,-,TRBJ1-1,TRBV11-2,CASSTRQGGPDTEAFF,TGTGCCAGCAGCACTCGACAGGGGGGGCCGGACACTGAAGCTTTCTTT
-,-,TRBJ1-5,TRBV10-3,CAISESGGAGQPQHF,TGTGCCATCAGTGAGTCGGGGGGAGCTGGGCAGCCCCAGCATTTT
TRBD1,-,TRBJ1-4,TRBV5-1,CASSLVGQTNEKLFF,TGCGCCAGCAGCTTGGTGGGACAGACGAATGAAAAACTGTTTTTT
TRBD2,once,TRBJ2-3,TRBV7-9,CASSLWTSGMDTQYF,TGTGCCAGCAGCCTTTGGACTAGCGGGATGGATACGCAGTATTTT
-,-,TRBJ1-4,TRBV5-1,CASSLGGATNEKLFF,TGCGCCAGCAGCTTAGGGGGTGCAACTAATGAAAAACTGTTTTTT
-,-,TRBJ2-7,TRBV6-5,CASSAARSPSGEQYF,TGTGCCAGCAGTGCGGCGAGGTCGCCCTCGGGGGAGCAGTACTTC
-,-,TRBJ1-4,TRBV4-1,CASSRQVMRGEKLFF,TGCGCCAGCAGCCGGCAGGTGATGAGAGGGGAAAAACTGTTTTTT
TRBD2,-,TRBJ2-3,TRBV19,CASSRTSGFTDTQYF,TGTGCCAGTAGTCGGACTAGCGGCTTCACAGATACGCAGTATTTT
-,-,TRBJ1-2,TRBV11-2,CASSYGLGGEGYGYTF,TGTGCCAGCAGTTACGGGCTGGGAGGAGAGGGCTATGGCTACACCTTC
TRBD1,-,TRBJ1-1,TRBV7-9,CASSLGQGVKAEAFF,TGTGCCAGCAGCTTGGGACAGGGGGTTAAGGCTGAAGCTTTCTTT
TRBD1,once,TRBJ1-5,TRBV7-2,CASSSTTGPNQPQHF,TGTGCCAGCAGCTCTACGACAGGGCCGAATCAGCCCCAGCATTTT
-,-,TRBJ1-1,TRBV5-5,CASSLAHIRELNTEAFF,TGTGCCAGCAGCTTGGCCCATATCAGGGAATTGAACACTGAAGCTTTCTTT
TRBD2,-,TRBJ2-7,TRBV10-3,CAIRRLAGGLYEQYF,TGTGCCATCAGAAGACTAGCGGGAGGCCTCTACGAGCAGTACTTC